The clone carrying this T cell receptor beta chain has only a few counts. The data were taken from a study of blood T cell repertoires in COVID-19. Study at large: Collection of acute and convalescent COVID-19 samples took place in the United States, Italy and Spain. Sample material is recorded as cDNA or gDNA derived from T cells, B-cell-depleted T cells, or PBMCs.

Recruits, aged about 18 to 89 years, lived in 24 US areas. CDR1 and CDR2 from the germline V gene are MNHNS and SASEGT. The V and J ends lost 2 bases and 11 bases respectively, with 16 bases between them. This CDR3 comprises 14 residues. Here immunoSEQ multiplex PCR was the method, and the copy in TCRdb shows in-frame clones only, minus some. Among about 210,000 clones listed, over 80% were seen once. Specimen: PBMCs or T cells enriched from blood (not recorded which). This sequence joins TRBV6-1 and TRBJ1-5; a possible D gene is TRBD1 (5 bases). This TCR was recovered from a man between 18 and 29 years old with acute COVID-19. The CDR3 protein is CASSERAAKGTQHF. CDR3 coding DNA: TGTGCCAGCAGTGAAAGGGCGGCCAAGGGGACCCAGCATTTT.